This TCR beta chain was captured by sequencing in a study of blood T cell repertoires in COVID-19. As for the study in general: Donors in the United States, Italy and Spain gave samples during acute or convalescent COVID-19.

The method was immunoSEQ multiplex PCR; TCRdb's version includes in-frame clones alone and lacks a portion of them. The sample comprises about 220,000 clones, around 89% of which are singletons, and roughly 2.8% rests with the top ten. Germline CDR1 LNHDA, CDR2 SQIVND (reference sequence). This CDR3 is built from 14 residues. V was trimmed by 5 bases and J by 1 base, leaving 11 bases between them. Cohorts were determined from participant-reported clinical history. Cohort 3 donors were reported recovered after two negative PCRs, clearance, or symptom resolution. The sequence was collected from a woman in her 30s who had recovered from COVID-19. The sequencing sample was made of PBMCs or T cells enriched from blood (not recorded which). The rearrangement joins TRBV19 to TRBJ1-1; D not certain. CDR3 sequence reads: CASSFVRPNTEAFF. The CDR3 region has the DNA TGTGCCAGTAGTTTTGTCAGGCCGAACACTGAAGCTTTCTTT.